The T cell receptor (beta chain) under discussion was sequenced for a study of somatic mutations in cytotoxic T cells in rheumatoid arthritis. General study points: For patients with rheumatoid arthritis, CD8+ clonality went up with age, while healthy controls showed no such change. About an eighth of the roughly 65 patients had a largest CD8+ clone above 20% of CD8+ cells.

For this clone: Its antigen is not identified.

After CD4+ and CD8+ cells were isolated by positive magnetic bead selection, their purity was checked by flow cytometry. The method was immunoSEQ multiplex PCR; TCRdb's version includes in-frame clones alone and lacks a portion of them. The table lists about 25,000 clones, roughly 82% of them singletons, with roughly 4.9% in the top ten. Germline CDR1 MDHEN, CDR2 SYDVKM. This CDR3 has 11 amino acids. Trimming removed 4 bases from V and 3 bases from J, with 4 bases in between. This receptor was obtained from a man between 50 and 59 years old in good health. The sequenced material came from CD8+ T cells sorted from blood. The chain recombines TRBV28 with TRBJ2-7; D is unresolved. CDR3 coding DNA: TGTGCCAGCAGTTCCTACTACGAGCAGTACTTC. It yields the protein CASSSYYEQYF.